This T cell receptor (beta chain) was captured by sequencing in a study of T cell repertoires in cytomegalovirus infection. Whole-study context: Public signatures in TCR beta pointed to CMV infection and matching HLA type. Study-wide results and limits: Summed frequency of shared TCR beta families picked out CMV carriers who also had the relevant HLA. In two of eight donors, the top clonotype was HLA-C-restricted CMV-specific.

This clonotype was counted a few times. Its antigen is undetermined. One entry per CDR3 protein, called by TCRdb with MiXCR from the reads. The sample has about 530,000 distinct CDR3 sequences, about 26% seen once; the top ten hold roughly an eighth. From germline, CDR1 is SEHNR and CDR2 FQNEAQ (reference sequence). V was cut by 8 bases and J by 7 bases, with 12 bases left in between. The CDR3 extends over 11 amino acids. V and J are TRBV7-9 and TRBJ2-7; TRBD1 is a possible D gene (6 bases). The sequenced sample consisted of PBMCs. The sequence came from a human donor in good health (CMV status not recorded). Some clones in this sample may be carry-over from other donors' samples. Here the CDR3 DNA reads TGTGCCAGCGGGACATCGAGGGAGCAGTACGTC. Translating gives CASGTSREQYV.